Sequencing of this T cell receptor beta chain was carried out in a study of blood T cell repertoires in COVID-19. In the original analysis: Estimated nucleated cell counts came from reference gene primer amplification. Some clones are missing from TCRdb's copy, which holds only in-frame ones; the method was immunoSEQ multiplex PCR. The V and J calls and clone size are taken from that table; D and trimming were inferred from the DNA. The sample yields around 240,000 clones, just under 85% seen once. Germline V gives CDR1 SGHRS, CDR2 YFSETQ. This CDR3 comprises 14 residues. V was clipped by 4 bases and J by 4 bases; unmatched bases: 4.

Sequenced: peripheral blood. The receptor was derived from a woman of 80 years or more with acute or convalescent COVID-19. V and J are TRBV5-1 and TRBJ2-3, with 9 bases aligning to TRBD2. Here the CDR3 reads CASSLSGRADTQYF. DNA for the CDR3: TGCGCCAGCAGCCTTAGCGGGAGAGCAGATACGCAGTATTTT.